This TCR beta chain was recovered during a study of identical twins. MiXCR was run by TCRdb on the 5' RACE reads, yielding one entry per CDR3 protein. Found here are about 890,000 distinct CDR3 sequences, 9% to 15% of them singletons; the top ten hold about 1.5%. This CDR3 has 14 residues. The J segment lost 3 bases and the V segment lost 1 base, leaving 2 bases of the junction unmatched. CDR1 and CDR2 (germline): SGHAT, FQNNGV. Turning to this clonotype: Being one base from a much bigger clone, this may be a read error.

These data also featured in a second study, about yellow fever vaccine responses in identical twins.

The clonotype originates from a woman aged 18-29 years in good health. Sequencing was performed on PBMCs. The rearrangement uses TRBV11-2 and TRBJ2-5; 7 positions agree with TRBD2. As DNA, the CDR3 is TGTGCCAGCAGCTTAGCAGCGGGAAAAGAGACCCAGTACTTC. This sequence encodes CASSLAAGKETQYF.